This TCR beta chain was documented in a study of response to subunit inactivated influenza vaccine. This clonotype was seen at least ten times. Its target is unknown. Germline V CDR1 and CDR2: MGHDK, SYGVNS. Trimming shortened V by 3 bases and J by 0 bases, and 11 bases separated the two germline ends. This CDR3 has 16 amino acids. TCRdb passed the RT-PCR reads through MiXCR, listing each CDR3 protein once. The table has a few hundred thousand distinct CDR3 sequences, roughly 22% seen once. General study results and limits: The authors put forward the suggestion that each seasonal influenza vaccination may bring in only a limited number of new T cells.

Here the sequenced sample was PBMCs from blood, taken approximately 20 months after vaccination. The sequence was collected from a man aged 50-75 years who received an inactivated influenza vaccine. The rearrangement uses TRBV25-1 and TRBJ1-4, with no clear D. In DNA form, the CDR3 reads TGTGCCAGCAGTGACCTAACAGCTGCAACTAATGAAAAACTGTTTTTT. As protein: CASSDLTAATNEKLFF.